This T cell receptor beta chain was sequenced for a study of T cells after yellow fever vaccination. 5'RACE template switching generated TCR cDNA, adding a universal primer site and UMIs. MiXCR, applied by TCRdb to the 5' RACE reads, yields one record per CDR3 protein. The table lists around 320,000 distinct CDR3 sequences, 8.5% to 10% of them singletons. Germline V gene data show CDR1 as SGHRS and CDR2 as YFSETQ. With V trimmed by 4 bases and J by 10 bases, 9 bases remained unmatched. The CDR3 consists of 14 residues. The chain recombines TRBV5-1 with TRBJ2-3; 10 bases fit TRBD2. The source is a man younger than 30 who received the YFV17D yellow fever vaccine. The material sequenced was CD4+ T cells sorted from PBMCs, taken 5 days after the yellow fever booster vaccination. As DNA, the CDR3 is TGCGCCAGCAGCCTTACCGGGACTAGCGACGCGCAGTATTTT. Residues: CASSLTGTSDAQYF. The full variable domain, rest sourced from reference TRBV5-1 and TRBJ2-3, is KAGVTQTPRYLIKTRGQQVTLSCSPISGHRSVSWYQQTPGQGLQFLFEYFSETQRNKGNFPGRFSGRQFSNSRSEMNVSTLELGDSALYLCASSLTGTSDAQYFGPGTRLTVL.